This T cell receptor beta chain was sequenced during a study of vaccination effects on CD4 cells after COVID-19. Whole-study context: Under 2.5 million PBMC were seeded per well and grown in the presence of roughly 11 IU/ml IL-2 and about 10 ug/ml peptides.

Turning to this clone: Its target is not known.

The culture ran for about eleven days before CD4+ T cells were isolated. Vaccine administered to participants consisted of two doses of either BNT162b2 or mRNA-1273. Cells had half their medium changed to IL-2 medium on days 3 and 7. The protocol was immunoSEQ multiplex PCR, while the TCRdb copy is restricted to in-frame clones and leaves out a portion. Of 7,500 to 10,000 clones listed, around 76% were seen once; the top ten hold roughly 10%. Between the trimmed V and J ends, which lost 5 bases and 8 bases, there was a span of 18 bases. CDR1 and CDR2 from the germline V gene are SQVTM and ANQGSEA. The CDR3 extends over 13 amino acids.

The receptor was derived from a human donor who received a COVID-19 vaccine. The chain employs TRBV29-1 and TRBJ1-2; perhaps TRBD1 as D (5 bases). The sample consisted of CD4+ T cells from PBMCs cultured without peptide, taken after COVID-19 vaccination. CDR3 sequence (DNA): TGCAGCGTTCTGCCTGCACCGGGGGACGGCTACACCTTC. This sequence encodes CSVLPAPGDGYTF.